The clone carrying this T cell receptor (beta chain) was observed a handful of times. The antigen remains undetermined. These data belong to a study of T-cell memory formation after mild COVID-19. Findings and caveats of the study: Clones that got smaller from day 15 to 85 had even CD4/CD8, while clones growing later tipped toward CD4+.

Using its own MiXCR run on the 5' RACE reads, TCRdb lists one record per CDR3 protein. The sample lists under 450,000 distinct CDR3 sequences, around 22% occurring once. CDR3 length: 17 amino acids. The V and J ends lost 5 bases and 7 bases, in that order; junction bases with no gene match: 13. Sequencing was done on a sample of PBMCs or a T cell subset sorted from them (not recorded which). The receptor comes from an adult woman who had mild COVID-19 (a few samples of this study predate the infection). Cell type and time point are not known. This chain joins TRBV12-3 or TRBV12-4 and TRBJ2-3, with 12 bases lining up with TRBD2. CDR3 region: CASSPLAGGSRAYTQYF. CDR3 nucleotide sequence: TGTGCCAGCAGTCCTCTAGCGGGAGGGTCGCGCGCGTATACGCAGTATTTT.